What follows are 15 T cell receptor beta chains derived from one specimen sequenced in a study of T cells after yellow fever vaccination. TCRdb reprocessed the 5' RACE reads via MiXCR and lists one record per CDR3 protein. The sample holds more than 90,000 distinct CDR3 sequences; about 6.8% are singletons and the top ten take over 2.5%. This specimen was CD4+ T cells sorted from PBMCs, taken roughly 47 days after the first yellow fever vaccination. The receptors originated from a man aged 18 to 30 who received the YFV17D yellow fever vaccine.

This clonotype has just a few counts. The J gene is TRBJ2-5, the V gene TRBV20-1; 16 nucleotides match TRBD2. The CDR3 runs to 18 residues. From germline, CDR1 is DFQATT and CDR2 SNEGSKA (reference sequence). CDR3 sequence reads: CWARRRGTSGGALETQYF. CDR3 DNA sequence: TGCTGGGCTAGACGACGCGGGACTAGCGGGGGGGCCTTGGAGACCCAGTACTTC.

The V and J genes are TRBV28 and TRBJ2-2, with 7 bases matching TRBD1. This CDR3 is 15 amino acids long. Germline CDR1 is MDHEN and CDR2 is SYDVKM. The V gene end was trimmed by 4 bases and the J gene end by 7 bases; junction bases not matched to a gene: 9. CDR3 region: CASSSSDRKGGELFF. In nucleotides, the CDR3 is TGTGCCAGCAGTTCATCGGACAGGAAGGGCGGGGAGCTGTTTTTT. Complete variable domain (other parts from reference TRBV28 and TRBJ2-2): DVKVTQSSRYLVKRTGEKVFLECVQDMDHENMFWYRQDPGLGLRLIYFSYDVKMKEKGDIPEGYSVSREKKERFSLILESASTNQTSMYLCASSSSDRKGGELFFGEGSRLTVL.

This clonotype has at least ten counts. The CDR3 DNA is TGCGCCAGCAGCCCGAGGGGACCCAATCAGCCCCAGCATTTT. Translation gives CASSPRGPNQPQHF. This chain links TRBV5-1 with TRBJ1-5, with D perhaps matching TRBD1 (5 bases). The CDR3 is made up of 14 amino acids. The germline V gene has CDR1 SGHRS and CDR2 YFSETQ. With 4 bases removed from V and 3 bases from J, the gap between germline ends came to 11 bases.

The CDR3 loop is CASSDPGTGTRWQFF. In DNA, the CDR3 is TGCGCCAGCAGTGACCCCGGGACAGGGACCCGGTGGCAGTTCTTC. The chain couples TRBV10-1 to TRBJ2-1; 9 bases agree with TRBD1. CDR1 WNHNN and CDR2 SYGVQD come from the germline V gene (reference sequence). The J segment lost 12 bases and the V segment lost 3 bases, leaving 12 bases of the junction unmatched. The CDR3 is 15 residues long.

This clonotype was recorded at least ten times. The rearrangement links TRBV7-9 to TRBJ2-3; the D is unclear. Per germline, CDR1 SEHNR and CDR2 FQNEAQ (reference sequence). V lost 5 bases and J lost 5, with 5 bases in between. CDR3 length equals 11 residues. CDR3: CASSAEDTQYF. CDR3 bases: TGTGCCAGCAGCGCAGAAGATACGCAGTATTTT.

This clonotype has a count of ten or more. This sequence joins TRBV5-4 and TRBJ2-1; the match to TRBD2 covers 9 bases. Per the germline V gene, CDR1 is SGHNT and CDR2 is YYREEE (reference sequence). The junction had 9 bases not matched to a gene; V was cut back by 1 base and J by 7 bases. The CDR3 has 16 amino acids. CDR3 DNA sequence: TGTGCCAGCAGCTTGCTAGCGGGGAGCCAAAGAAATGAGCAGTTCTTC. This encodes CASSLLAGSQRNEQFF.

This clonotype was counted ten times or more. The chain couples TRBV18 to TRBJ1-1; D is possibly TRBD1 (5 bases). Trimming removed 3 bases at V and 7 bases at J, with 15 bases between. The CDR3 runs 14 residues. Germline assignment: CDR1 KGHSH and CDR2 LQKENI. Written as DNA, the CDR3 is TGTGCCAGCTCACCGCGAGAGGGGTTGGGTGAAGCTTTCTTT. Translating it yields CASSPREGLGEAFF.

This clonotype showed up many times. CDR3 nucleotide sequence: TGTGCCAGCAGCAAAGGGTGGGACACTGAAGCTTTCTTT. This gives the protein CASSKGWDTEAFF. The V call is TRBV21-1, the J call TRBJ1-1. TRBV21-1 is flagged as a pseudogene. The CDR3 consists of 13 residues.

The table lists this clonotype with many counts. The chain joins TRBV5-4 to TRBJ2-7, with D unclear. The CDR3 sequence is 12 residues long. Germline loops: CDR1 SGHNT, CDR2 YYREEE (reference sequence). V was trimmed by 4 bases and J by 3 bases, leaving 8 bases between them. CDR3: CASSLVVYEQYV. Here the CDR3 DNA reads TGTGCCAGCAGCCTGGTCGTCTACGAGCAGTACGTC.

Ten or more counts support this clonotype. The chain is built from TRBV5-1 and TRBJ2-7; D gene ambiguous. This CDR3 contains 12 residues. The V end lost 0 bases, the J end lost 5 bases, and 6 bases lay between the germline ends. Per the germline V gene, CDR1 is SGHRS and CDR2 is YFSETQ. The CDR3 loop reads CASSLGLHEQYF. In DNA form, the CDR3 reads TGCGCCAGCAGCTTGGGGCTTCACGAGCAGTACTTC.

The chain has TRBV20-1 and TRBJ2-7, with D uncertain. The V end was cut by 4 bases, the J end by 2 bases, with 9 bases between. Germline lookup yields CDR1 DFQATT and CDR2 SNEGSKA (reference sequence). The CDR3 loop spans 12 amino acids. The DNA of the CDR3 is TGCAGTGCTAACGGTGGGCCCTACGAGCAGTACGTC. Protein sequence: CSANGGPYEQYV.

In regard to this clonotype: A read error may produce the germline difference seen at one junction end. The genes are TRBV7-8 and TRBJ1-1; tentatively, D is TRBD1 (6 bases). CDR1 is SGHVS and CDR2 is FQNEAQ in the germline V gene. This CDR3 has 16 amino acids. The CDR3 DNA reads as TGTGCCAGCAGCGTCGGGACACGGCAAATGAAAACTGAAGCTTTCTTT. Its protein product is CASSVGTRQMKTEAFF.

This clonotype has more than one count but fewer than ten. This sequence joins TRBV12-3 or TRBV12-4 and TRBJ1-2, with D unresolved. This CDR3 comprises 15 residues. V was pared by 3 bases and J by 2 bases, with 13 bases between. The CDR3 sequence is CASSLMGSSNYGYTF. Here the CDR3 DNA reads TGTGCCAGCAGTTTGATGGGCAGCTCCAACTATGGCTACACCTTC.

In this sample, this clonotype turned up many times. The CDR3 reads CASSYAGAGYEQYF. The CDR3 DNA sequence: TGTGCCAGCAGTTACGCAGGGGCAGGCTACGAGCAGTACTTC. The chain is built from TRBV6-5 and TRBJ2-7, with D maybe TRBD1 (6 bases). Looked up from germline, CDR1 is MNHEY and CDR2 is SVGAGI. The V end lost 2 bases, the J end lost 3 bases, and 11 bases lay between the germline ends. The length of the CDR3 is 14 residues.

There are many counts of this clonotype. The CDR3 protein is CASSQALGQGGSPLHF. The CDR3 DNA is TGCGCCAGCAGCCAAGCGCTGGGACAGGGAGGGTCACCCCTCCACTTT. V is TRBV4-3 and J is TRBJ1-6; 9 nucleotides agree with TRBD1. The trim removed 1 base at V and 10 bases at J, leaving 8 bases unmatched. CDR3 length: 16 amino acids. Germline-derived CDR1 and CDR2 are LGHNA and YSLEER.